These 29 T cell receptor beta chains came from one sample sequenced in a study of spatial heterogeneity in lung cancer. TCRdb reanalysed the 5' RACE reads using MiXCR and keeps one entry per CDR3 protein. Of 20,000 to 25,000 distinct CDR3 sequences detected, about 4.5% appear once; the ten largest clones hold 7% to 8.5%. The time point was: sample taken at primary tumor resection. The input for sequencing was PBMCs, taken at surgery. The receptors were gathered from a male donor with early-stage non-small cell lung cancer.

The chain is built from TRBV30 and TRBJ1-3; unclear D gene. The CDR3 extends over 13 amino acids. V was clipped by 4 bases and J by 1 base, with 8 bases between them. The germline CDR1 and CDR2 sequences are GTSNPN and SVGIG (reference sequence). This CDR3 is CAWTATSGNTIYF. The DNA of the CDR3 is TGTGCCTGGACAGCGACGTCTGGAAACACCATATATTTT.

This clonotype was seen ten or more times. CDR3 nucleotides: TGTGCCAGCAGCGAGACAGTTAACACCGGGGAGCTGTTTTTT. Encoded protein: CASSETVNTGELFF. The chain recombines TRBV9 with TRBJ2-2; a weak D match, TRBD1 (5 bases). The CDR3 runs 14 residues. V lost 3 bases and J 2 bases, leaving 8 bases between the germline ends. The germline CDR1 and CDR2 sequences are SGDLS and YYNGEE.

By share of the sample, this clonotype is medium-sized. This rearrangement joins TRBV7-6 to TRBJ1-1; unclear D gene. The germline V gene has CDR1 SGHVS and CDR2 FNYEAQ. V dropped 5 bases and J dropped 5 bases, with 15 bases sitting between them. CDR3 size: 14 residues. For the CDR3, the DNA is TGTGCCAGCAGCGCGGGCAGATACCTGACTGAAGCTTTCTTT. Translation: CASSAGRYLTEAFF.

This clonotype has at least ten counts. This chain links TRBV6-5 with TRBJ2-6, with D perhaps matching TRBD1 or TRBD2 (5 bases each). V dropped 6 bases and J dropped 0 bases, with 15 bases sitting between them. Germline CDR1 and CDR2: MNHEY and SVGAGI. The CDR3 length is 17 residues. CDR3 sequence: CASSRRDPSSGANVLTF. CDR3 in DNA: TGTGCCAGCAGCCGCCGGGACCCTTCCTCTGGGGCCAACGTCCTGACTTTC.

The chain combines TRBV6-5 with TRBJ1-5; a weak D match, TRBD1 (5 bases). With 4 bases removed from V and 5 bases from J, the gap between germline ends came to 12 bases. CDR1 and CDR2 from the germline V gene are MNHEY and SVGAGI. The CDR3 sequence is 14 residues long. CDR3 nucleotide sequence: TGTGCCAGCAGTTTGTCAGGGCCCCATCAGCCCCAGCATTTT. It specifies CASSLSGPHQPQHF.

This clonotype was observed at least ten times. This chain joins TRBV30 and TRBJ1-6, with 7 bases lining up with TRBD1. CDR1 is GTSNPN and CDR2 is SVGIG in the germline V gene (reference sequence). V lost 3 bases to trimming and J lost 4 bases; unmatched junction nucleotides: 6. The CDR3 spans 15 residues. The CDR3 region has the DNA TGTGCCTGGAGAGGACAGGCTTCTTATAATTCACCCCTCCACTTT. Encoded protein: CAWRGQASYNSPLHF.

Many counts were recorded for this clonotype. The CDR3 loop reads CASSPPTSSTDTQYF. CDR3 DNA: TGTGCCAGCAGCCCCCCGACTAGCTCCACAGATACGCAGTATTTT. The chain combines TRBV9 with TRBJ2-3; 7 bases line up with TRBD2. The CDR3 is 15 amino acids. Trimming took 4 bases from V and 2 from J; bases not matched to a gene: 7. CDR1 is SGDLS and CDR2 is YYNGEE in the germline V gene.

By sample share, this clonotype is medium-sized. This chain uses TRBV11-2 with TRBJ2-7; TRBD2 aligns across 10 bases. CDR3 length: 15 residues. CDR1 SGHAT and CDR2 FQNNGV come from the germline V gene. After removal of 4 bases from V and 3 bases from J, the junction contained 6 bases not matched to a gene. The DNA for the CDR3 is TGTGCCAGCAGCTCCCAAAGCGGGGGGGACTACGAGCAGTACTTC. It translates to CASSSQSGGDYEQYF.

This clonotype occurred once. This may stem from a read error, because a much larger clone lies one nucleotide away. The chain carries TRBV2 and TRBJ2-3; 9 bases are shared with TRBD1. The CDR3 is made up of 15 amino acids. The V and J ends lost 7 bases and 6 bases, in that order; junction bases with no gene match: 11. Per germline, CDR1 SNHLY and CDR2 FYNNEI. CDR3 nucleotides: TGTGCCAGCACCCCTCAGACAGGGGGGAGTGATACGCAGTATTTT. This gives the protein CASTPQTGGSDTQYF.

This clonotype was detected many times. The rearrangement links TRBV30 to TRBJ2-3; the match to TRBD2 covers 9 bases. Germline CDR1 reads GTSNPN; CDR2 reads SVGIG (reference sequence). The CDR3 is made up of 14 amino acids. With V trimmed by 7 bases and J by 2 bases, 7 bases remained unmatched. The CDR3 sequence: CAFSTSGFTDTQYF. CDR3 coding DNA: TGTGCCTTTTCGACTAGCGGATTCACAGATACGCAGTATTTT.

This clonotype was found many times. The V and J genes are TRBV18 and TRBJ2-2; D not resolved. The V gene lost 3 bases and the J gene lost 2 bases, with 4 bases spanning the gap. CDR1 and CDR2 from the germline V gene are KGHSH and LQKENI. CDR3 size: 13 residues. The CDR3 reads CASSPINTGELFF. In DNA form, the CDR3 reads TGTGCCAGCTCACCGATCAACACCGGGGAGCTGTTTTTT.

This clonotype was counted ten times or more. The chain links TRBV3-1 to TRBJ2-2; TRBD2 matches at 9 bases. Germline CDR1 and CDR2: LGHDT and YNNKEL (reference sequence). The junction had 8 bases not matched to a gene; V was cut back by 4 bases and J by 5 bases. This CDR3 is 16 amino acids long. CDR3 sequence: CASSPEPSGVTGELFF. In DNA, the CDR3 is TGTGCCAGCAGCCCGGAGCCTAGCGGGGTTACCGGGGAGCTGTTTTTT.

This clonotype was seen only a few times. The chain recombines TRBV6-1 with TRBJ2-5, with D unresolved. Between the trimmed V and J ends, which lost 3 bases and 4 bases, there was a span of 18 bases. Germline lookup yields CDR1 MNHNS and CDR2 SASEGT. CDR3 length: 16 residues. The CDR3 bases are TGTGCCAGCAGTGAGGGATGGGCCCCACCCACAGAGACCCAGTACTTC. The encoded protein is CASSEGWAPPTETQYF.

This clonotype was counted a few times. At one end, the junction sequence differs from germline, possibly due to a read error. The genes are TRBV7-7 and TRBJ2-5; 7 bases are shared with TRBD1. This CDR3 region has 14 residues. The germline CDR1 and CDR2 sequences are SSHAT and FNYEAQ (reference sequence). The CDR3 DNA follows: TGTGCTAGCAGCTTACAAGACAGGGCAGGGACCCAGTACTTC. Residues: CASSLQDRAGTQYF.

The sample holds many counts of this clonotype. The chain couples TRBV6-5 to TRBJ1-6; D is perhaps TRBD1 (5 bases). Germline CDR1 MNHEY, CDR2 SVGAGI. There are 14 residues in the CDR3. V gave up 6 bases and J gave up 5 bases, with 11 bases separating them. CDR3 region: CASRGETDNSPLHF. CDR3 nucleotides: TGTGCCAGCAGGGGGGAGACGGATAATTCACCCCTCCACTTT.

By sample share, this clonotype is medium-sized. The chain carries TRBV28 and TRBJ1-4; 8 bases align to TRBD1. Trimming removed 6 bases from V and 7 bases from J; junction bases left unmatched: 10. This CDR3 is 15 amino acids long. Germline V gives CDR1 MDHEN, CDR2 SYDVKM. For the CDR3, the DNA is TGTGCCAGCAGCCAGGGACAGGTTAAGGCTGAAAAACTGTTTTTT. It encodes CASSQGQVKAEKLFF.

The table lists this clonotype with many counts. This chain connects TRBV19 to TRBJ1-3; D call uncertain. The CDR3 loop spans 15 amino acids. Trimming cost V 7 bases and J 0 bases, with 13 bases left between them. Per the germline V gene, CDR1 is LNHDA and CDR2 is SQIVND (reference sequence). The CDR3 DNA reads TGTGCCAGTACTTATGGACTCAACTCTGGAAACACCATATATTTT. Protein product: CASTYGLNSGNTIYF.

This clonotype counts as medium-sized (0.01 to 0.1%). This chain uses TRBV29-1 with TRBJ2-3; D may be TRBD1 (5 bases). Trimming took 7 bases from V and 8 from J, leaving 10 bases between them. The germline gives CDR1 SQVTM, CDR2 ANQGSEA. The CDR3 has 10 residues. CDR3 nucleotides: TGCAGCGGGGGCTGGGGTACGCAGTATTTT. Translation gives CSGGWGTQYF.

On this clonotype itself: In this CDR3 the conserved last residue, phenylalanine or tryptophan, is missing, so a read error is likely. Because the CDR3's place on the DNA is in doubt, the DNA is left out and the CDR3 is given as listed by TCRdb. The genes are TRBV20-1 and TRBJ2-1; TRBD2 is the table's D call and was not checked against the DNA. Germline lookup yields CDR1 DFQATT and CDR2 SNEGSKA (reference sequence). The CDR3 adds up to 14 amino acids, both ends counted. The CDR3 is CSAGRGLAGGSLDL.

The gene calls are TRBV18 and TRBJ1-4; D call uncertain. This CDR3 comprises 15 residues. V was trimmed by 3 bases and J by 0 bases, leaving 8 bases between them. Germline V lookup: CDR1 KGHSH, CDR2 LQKENI. The CDR3 bases are TGTGCCAGCTCACCGGTTTTGTCAACTAATGAAAAACTGTTTTTT. Protein: CASSPVLSTNEKLFF. Full variable domain (rest looked up from reference TRBV18 and TRBJ1-4): NAGVMQNPRHLVRRRGQEARLRCSPMKGHSHVYWYRQLPEEGLKFMVYLQKENIIDESGMPKERFSAEFPKEGPSILRIQQVVRGDSAAYFCASSPVLSTNEKLFFGSGTQLSVL.

There are many counts of this clonotype. The chain employs TRBV5-1 and TRBJ2-2, with TRBD2 as a possible D gene (5 bases). The V and J ends lost 1 base and 9 bases respectively, with 13 bases between them. The CDR3 has 14 residues. Germline CDR1 SGHRS, CDR2 YFSETQ. In DNA, the CDR3 is TGCGCCAGCAGCTTGACTGGGAGTGTCCGGGAGCTGTTTTTT. Translation gives CASSLTGSVRELFF.

This clonotype is labeled medium-sized. V is TRBV5-1 and J is TRBJ1-1; D is unresolved. The CDR3 is 15 amino acids. Trimming left V 3 bases short and J 1 base short, with 13 bases between. Germline assignment: CDR1 SGHRS and CDR2 YFSETQ. CDR3 in amino acids: CASSSAYHKNTEAFF. The CDR3 DNA is TGCGCCAGCAGCTCCGCCTACCACAAGAACACTGAAGCTTTCTTT. The complete variable domain, with remaining parts taken from reference TRBV5-1 and TRBJ1-1, reads KAGVTQTPRYLIKTRGQQVTLSCSPISGHRSVSWYQQTPGQGLQFLFEYFSETQRNKGNFPGRFSGRQFSNSRSEMNVSTLELGDSALYLCASSSAYHKNTEAFFGQGTRLTVV.

This clonotype was detected many times. J is TRBJ2-1 and V is TRBV24-1; D is uncertain. This CDR3 is 13 amino acids long. Trimming took off 5 bases at V and 4 bases at J, with 8 bases between the two ends. CDR1 and CDR2 (germline): KGHDR, SFDVKD. The CDR3 spells CATSGPPYNEQFF. DNA of the CDR3: TGTGCCACCAGTGGTCCCCCGTACAATGAGCAGTTCTTC.

The rearrangement joins TRBV12-3 or TRBV12-4 to TRBJ2-7, with a tentative D call TRBD2 (5 bases). Deletions cut 3 bases from V and 2 bases from J, with 11 bases between. The CDR3 covers 14 residues. The CDR3 DNA reads TGTGCCAGCAGTTTCCGGGGAGATGCCTACGAGCAGTACTTC. Translated: CASSFRGDAYEQYF.

In this sample, this clonotype turned up many times. The genes are TRBV5-1 and TRBJ2-5; 12 bases align to TRBD2. Germline V gives CDR1 SGHRS, CDR2 YFSETQ. The CDR3 sequence is 14 residues long. The V gene end was trimmed by 6 bases and the J gene end by 4 bases; junction bases not matched to a gene: 4. CDR3 bases: TGCGCCAGCAAGACTAGCGGGGGACGAGAGACCCAGTACTTC. Its protein product is CASKTSGGRETQYF.

This clonotype occurred many times. The chain carries TRBV20-1 and TRBJ2-1; D remains ambiguous. Germline CDR1 is DFQATT and CDR2 is SNEGSKA (reference sequence). V was shortened by 0 bases and J by 2 bases, with 5 bases between the two germline ends. The CDR3 is made up of 13 amino acids. The CDR3 DNA is TGCAGTGCTAGAGATCGCCCCTACAATGAGCAGTTCTTC. Its translation: CSARDRPYNEQFF.

This clonotype was seen ten or more times. This chain connects TRBV29-1 to TRBJ1-1, with D unresolved. The CDR3 extends over 13 amino acids. Germline CDR1 SQVTM, CDR2 ANQGSEA. The V and J ends lost 4 bases and 3 bases respectively, with 12 bases between them. DNA for the CDR3: TGCAGCGTTGCGAAAGGCCGGGACACTGAAGCTTTCTTT. Protein product: CSVAKGRDTEAFF.

This clonotype showed up many times. This chain links TRBV3-1 with TRBJ1-1, with D unresolved. This CDR3 is 16 amino acids long. Germline V gene data show CDR1 as LGHDT and CDR2 as YNNKEL (reference sequence). V was trimmed by 3 bases and J by 0 bases, leaving 14 bases between them. For the CDR3, the DNA is TGTGCCAGCAGCCAGGCGTATGGGGTGTTGAACACTGAAGCTTTCTTT. The encoded protein is CASSQAYGVLNTEAFF.

In its sample, this clonotype was seen many times. The chain recombines TRBV10-3 with TRBJ1-1, with D hard to call. The CDR3 totals 12 residues. Per the germline V gene, CDR1 is ENHRY and CDR2 is SYGVKD. Trimming took 11 bases from V and 1 from J, leaving 11 bases between them. This chain's CDR3 is CASQTANTEAFF. CDR3 nucleotides: TGTGCCTCTCAGACGGCGAACACTGAAGCTTTCTTT.